Below, 26 T cell receptor beta chains from the same sample are listed, as sequenced in a study of blood T cell repertoires in COVID-19. This table comes from immunoSEQ multiplex PCR, and its TCRdb copy is limited to in-frame clones, with some not included. The sample lists about 270,000 clones; 70% to 85% were seen once. The sample was peripheral blood. Receptors were obtained from a human donor with COVID-19, enrolled during active disease. The donor label of this sample is uncertain.

The V and J genes are TRBV27 and TRBJ1-5; no clear D. Germline CDR1 reads MNHEY; CDR2 reads SMNVEV (reference sequence). Trimming took off 2 bases at V and 7 bases at J, with 12 bases between the two ends. The CDR3 is 14 amino acids. The CDR3: CASSLTSSEQPQHF. The CDR3 DNA reads as TGTGCCAGCAGTTTAACTTCCAGCGAACAGCCCCAGCATTTT.

The V gene is TRBV7-9, the J gene TRBJ2-2; 7 positions agree with TRBD1. Trimming removed 3 bases from V and 6 bases from J; junction bases left unmatched: 4. Germline CDR1 is SEHNR and CDR2 is FQNEAQ (reference sequence). The CDR3 has 14 residues. The CDR3 nucleotides are TGTGCCAGCAGCTTGAGGACAGGTTCCGGGGAGCTGTTTTTT. Protein product: CASSLRTGSGELFF. Using reference TRBV7-9 and TRBJ2-2 for the parts outside the CDR3, the full variable domain is DTGVSQNPRHKITKRGQNVTFRCDPISEHNRLYWYRQTLGQGPEFLTYFQNEAQLEKSRLLSDRFSAERPKGSFSTLEIQRTEQGDSAMYLCASSLRTGSGELFFGEGSRLTVL.

V gene TRBV28 combines with J gene TRBJ1-2; D possibly corresponds to TRBD1 (6 bases). V shed 6 bases and J shed 4 bases, with 15 bases lying between them. This CDR3 has 14 amino acids. CDR1 MDHEN and CDR2 SYDVKM come from the germline V gene. CDR3 bases: TGTGCCAGCAGACAGGGCCTAACTGTCTATGGCTACACCTTC. Encoded protein: CASRQGLTVYGYTF.

The chain employs TRBV5-4 and TRBJ1-1, with 10 bases that match TRBD1. The V gene end was trimmed by 3 bases and the J gene end by 8 bases; junction bases not matched to a gene: 7. The CDR3 loop spans 14 amino acids. Germline CDR1 and CDR2: SGHNT and YYREEE (reference sequence). The CDR3 DNA follows: TGTGCCAGCAGCTCACGGACAGGGGGGGGCGAAGCTTTCTTT. This sequence encodes CASSSRTGGGEAFF. Supplemented by reference TRBV5-4 and TRBJ1-1, the full variable domain reads ETGVTQSPTHLIKTRGQQVTLRCSSQSGHNTVSWYQQALGQGPQFIFQYYREEENGRGNFPPRFSGLQFPNYSSELNVNALELDDSALYLCASSSRTGGGEAFFGQGTRLTVV.

The V call is TRBV5-1, the J call TRBJ1-2, with 7 bases matching TRBD1. The V gene's germline CDR1 is SGHRS and CDR2 YFSETQ. The CDR3 runs to 13 residues. V lost 2 bases, J lost 7 bases, and 5 bases stayed unmatched. CDR3 DNA sequence: TGCGCCAGCAGCTTTGAGACAGGGACTGGCTACACCTTC. Encoded protein: CASSFETGTGYTF.

The chain joins TRBV3-1 (or the pseudogene TRBV3-2) to TRBJ2-5; no firm D call. Trimming took off 2 bases at V and 5 bases at J, with 6 bases between the two ends. The CDR3 covers 12 residues. Germline CDR1 and CDR2: LGHDT and YNNKEL (reference sequence). CDR3 protein: CASSQLRETQYF. The CDR3 nucleotides read TGTGCCAGCAGCCAACTTCGGGAGACCCAGTACTTC.

The CDR3 nucleotides read TGTGCCAGCAGTGAAGGGGCAGACACTGAAGCTTTCTTT. As protein: CASSEGADTEAFF. The rearrangement uses TRBV6-1 and TRBJ1-1; D ambiguous. The length of the CDR3 is 13 residues. The germline V gene has CDR1 MNHNS and CDR2 SASEGT. Trimming removed 1 base from V and 3 bases from J, with 6 bases in between.

The V call is TRBV2, the J call TRBJ2-1; D gene ambiguous. CDR1 and CDR2 (germline): SNHLY, FYNNEI. Trimming cost V 8 bases and J 4 bases, with 18 bases left between them. The CDR3 contains 15 residues. CDR3 sequence reads: CASPHQARKYNEQFF. Here the CDR3 DNA reads TGTGCCAGCCCCCATCAAGCGCGAAAATACAATGAGCAGTTCTTC.

The chain couples TRBV28 to TRBJ2-7; D is uncertain. The CDR3 runs to 11 residues. Trimming pared 4 bases from V and 4 bases from J, leaving 5 bases between. The V gene's germline CDR1 is MDHEN and CDR2 SYDVKM. The DNA of the CDR3 is TGTGCCAGCAGTTATTCGTACGAGCAGTACTTC. It codes for CASSYSYEQYF.

Remarks on this clone: Compared with germline, one end of the junction differs, possibly owing to a read error. The genes are TRBV7-7 and TRBJ2-7; the match to TRBD2 covers 9 bases. CDR3 size: 15 residues. Germline assignment: CDR1 SSHAT and CDR2 FNYEAQ (reference sequence). In nucleotides, the CDR3 is TGTGCTAGCAGTCCCGCGCTAGCGGGAAACTACGAGCAGTACTTC. Protein product: CASSPALAGNYEQYF. The whole variable domain, remainder taken from reference TRBV7-7 and TRBJ2-7, is GAGVSQSPRYKVTKRGQDVTLRCDPISSHATLYWYQQALGQGPEFLTYFNYEAQPDKSGLPSDRFSAERPEGSISTLTIQRTEQRDSAMYRCASSPALAGNYEQYFGPGTRLTVT.

The genes are TRBV30 and TRBJ1-2, with D possibly TRBD1 on 5 matching bases. Deletions cut 7 bases from V and 1 base from J, with 19 bases between. Germline V CDR1 and CDR2: GTSNPN, SVGIG (reference sequence). CDR3 length: 15 residues. In nucleotides, the CDR3 is TGTGCCTCGTTTTTCAGGGTACTCTTTAACTATGGCTACACCTTC. It encodes CASFFRVLFNYGYTF.

The chain employs TRBV7-3 and TRBJ2-2, with TRBD2 matching 14 bases. After removal of 3 bases from V and 5 bases from J, the junction contained 2 bases not matched to a gene. The CDR3 extends over 16 amino acids. Germline CDR1 reads SGHTA; CDR2 reads FQGTGA. DNA for the CDR3: TGTGCCAGCAGCTTCGGGACTAGCGGGAGAACCGGGGAGCTGTTTTTT. It codes for CASSFGTSGRTGELFF. The full variable domain, in which reference TRBV7-3 and TRBJ2-2 provide the parts outside the CDR3, is GAGVSQTPSNKVTEKGKYVELRCDPISGHTALYWYRQSLGQGPEFLIYFQGTGAADDSGLPNDRFFAVRPEGSVSTLKIQRTERGDSAVYLCASSFGTSGRTGELFFGEGSRLTVL.

The chain couples TRBV6-2 or TRBV6-3 to TRBJ1-5; the D is unclear. Germline V gives CDR1 MNHEY, CDR2 SVGEGT. Trimming left V 2 bases short and J 1 base short, with 3 bases between. This CDR3 is 13 amino acids long. CDR3 amino acids: CASSYQSNQPQHF. The DNA of the CDR3 is TGTGCCAGCAGTTACCAAAGCAATCAGCCCCAGCATTTT.

V gene TRBV2 combines with J gene TRBJ1-5, with D possibly being TRBD1 (6 bases). Germline V gene sequence: CDR1 SNHLY, CDR2 FYNNEI. Trimming left V 6 bases short and J 4 bases short, with 10 bases between. The CDR3 extends over 13 amino acids. In DNA, the CDR3 is TGTGCCAGCAGAGGACAGACAAATCAGCCCCAGCATTTT. Translation: CASRGQTNQPQHF. Full variable domain (remainder filled in from reference TRBV2 and TRBJ1-5): EPEVTQTPSHQVTQMGQEVILRCVPISNHLYFYWYRQILGQKVEFLVSFYNNEISEKSEIFDDQFSVERPDGSNFTLKIRSTKLEDSAMYFCASRGQTNQPQHFGDGTRLSIL.

V gene TRBV6-1 combines with J gene TRBJ2-3; D gene uncertain. V was pared by 3 bases and J by 5 bases, with 3 bases between. This CDR3 contains 11 residues. Germline CDR1 reads MNHNS; CDR2 reads SASEGT. The CDR3 bases are TGTGCCAGCAGTGACGTAGATACGCAGTATTTT. This translates into CASSDVDTQYF.

A word on this clone: Other DNA sequences in this specimen translate into the identical CDR3. The chain uses TRBV12-3 or TRBV12-4 and TRBJ2-5, with 7 bases identical to TRBD1. The CDR3 contains 13 residues. V lost 1 base, J lost 5 bases, and 1 base stayed unmatched. DNA of the CDR3: TGTGCCAGCAGTTTAGTACAGGGGGAGACCCAGTACTTC. It is translated as CASSLVQGETQYF.

In this sample, this clone turned up a few times. The chain uses TRBV27 and TRBJ1-1; no reliable D call. The germline V gene encodes CDR1 MNHEY and CDR2 SMNVEV (reference sequence). CDR3 length: 13 amino acids. Trimming cost V 3 bases and J 5 bases, with 10 bases left between them. The CDR3 is CASSFIASTEAFF. CDR3 in DNA: TGTGCCAGCAGTTTTATAGCGTCAACTGAAGCTTTCTTT.

The V and J genes are TRBV5-4 and TRBJ2-3; TRBD1 aligns across 8 bases. After removal of 2 bases from V and 6 bases from J, the junction contained 8 bases not matched to a gene. Germline values: CDR1 SGHNT, CDR2 YYREEE (reference sequence). The CDR3 covers 15 residues. DNA for the CDR3: TGTGCCAGCAGCTTCGGACAGGGCCGGTCGGATACGCAGTATTTT. Translation gives CASSFGQGRSDTQYF. Full variable domain (rest looked up from reference TRBV5-4 and TRBJ2-3): ETGVTQSPTHLIKTRGQQVTLRCSSQSGHNTVSWYQQALGQGPQFIFQYYREEENGRGNFPPRFSGLQFPNYSSELNVNALELDDSALYLCASSFGQGRSDTQYFGPGTRLTVL.

The rearrangement uses TRBV19 and TRBJ2-7, with D perhaps TRBD1 (6 bases). This CDR3 region has 14 residues. Trimming cost V 6 bases and J 3 bases, with 15 bases left between them. CDR1 is LNHDA, CDR2 SQIVND, per germline (reference sequence). CDR3 bases: TGTGCCAGTAGGGGGGCAGGGAGTTTCTACGAGCAGTACTTC. Its translation is CASRGAGSFYEQYF.

This sequence joins TRBV7-2 and TRBJ2-7, with 7 bases fitting TRBD2. CDR3 length: 17 amino acids. V gave up 5 bases and J gave up 6 bases; unmatched junction bases: 19. Germline assignment: CDR1 SGHTA and CDR2 FQGNSA. The CDR3: CASSPWGMRELKIEQYF. The CDR3 DNA follows: TGTGCCAGCAGCCCCTGGGGGATGCGGGAGCTCAAAATCGAGCAGTACTTC.

The chain recombines TRBV7-9 with TRBJ2-7; TRBD2 agrees at 9 bases. Germline V gives CDR1 SEHNR, CDR2 FQNEAQ (reference sequence). The length of the CDR3 is 16 residues. J was trimmed by 2 bases and V by 1 base; bases with no gene match: 6. The chain's CDR3 is CASSLGWREGTYEQYF. The CDR3 DNA reads TGTGCCAGCAGCTTAGGTTGGCGGGAGGGCACCTACGAGCAGTACTTC.

The chain is built from TRBV19 and TRBJ2-3; 7 bases align to TRBD1. The germline gives CDR1 LNHDA, CDR2 SQIVND (reference sequence). The junction had 9 bases not matched to a gene; V was cut back by 4 bases and J by 5 bases. There are 15 residues in the CDR3. The CDR3 DNA is TGTGCCAGTAGTAGAGGACAGGAGAGAAGAGATACGCAGTATTTT. Translating it yields CASSRGQERRDTQYF.

This chain uses TRBV6-2 or TRBV6-3 with TRBJ2-2, with TRBD2 identical over 13 bases. The CDR3 has 15 amino acids. Germline V gene sequence: CDR1 MNHEY, CDR2 SVGEGT. The V gene end was trimmed by 5 bases and the J gene end by 4 bases; junction bases not matched to a gene: 1. CDR3 amino acids: CASSTSGRGTGELFF. In DNA form, the CDR3 reads TGTGCCAGCAGTACTAGCGGGAGGGGCACCGGGGAGCTGTTTTTT.

This chain joins TRBV7-2 and TRBJ1-2, with 9 nucleotides matching TRBD1. The V and J ends lost 5 bases and 4 bases, in that order; junction bases with no gene match: 8. Germline V gives CDR1 SGHTA, CDR2 FQGNSA. The length of the CDR3 is 15 residues. CDR3 coding DNA: TGTGCCAGCAGCCCGGGACAGGGAGCGAGCTATGGCTACACCTTC. Translation gives CASSPGQGASYGYTF.

The V call is TRBV5-4, the J call TRBJ1-1; 10 bases line up with TRBD1. In germline, CDR1 is SGHNT, CDR2 YYREEE (reference sequence). This CDR3 contains 15 residues. Trimming removed 4 bases from V and 4 bases from J; junction bases left unmatched: 7. CDR3 sequence: CASSPGTGDRTEAFF. The DNA of the CDR3 is TGTGCCAGCAGCCCGGGGACAGGGGATCGCACTGAAGCTTTCTTT.

The chain combines TRBV19 with TRBJ2-3; 8 nucleotides line up with TRBD2. Germline V gene lookup returns CDR1 LNHDA and CDR2 SQIVND (reference sequence). The trim removed 5 bases at V and 5 bases at J, leaving 9 bases unmatched. This CDR3 is 15 amino acids long. In nucleotides, the CDR3 is TGTGCCAGTAGTTTCACGGGAGGGCCGGGAGATACGCAGTATTTT. Its protein product is CASSFTGGPGDTQYF.